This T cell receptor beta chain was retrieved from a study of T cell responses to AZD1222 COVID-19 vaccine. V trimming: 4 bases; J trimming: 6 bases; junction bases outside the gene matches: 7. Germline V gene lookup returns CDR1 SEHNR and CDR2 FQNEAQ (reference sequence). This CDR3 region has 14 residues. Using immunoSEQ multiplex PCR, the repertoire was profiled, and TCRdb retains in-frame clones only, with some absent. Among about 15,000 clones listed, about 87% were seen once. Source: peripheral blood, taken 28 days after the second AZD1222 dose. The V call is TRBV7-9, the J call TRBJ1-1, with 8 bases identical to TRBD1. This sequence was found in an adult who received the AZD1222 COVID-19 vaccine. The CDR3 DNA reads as TGTGCCAGCAGCTCCGCGACAGGGGCCCCTGAAGCTTTCTTT. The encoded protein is CASSSATGAPEAFF. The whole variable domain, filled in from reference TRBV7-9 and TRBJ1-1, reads DTGVSQNPRHKITKRGQNVTFRCDPISEHNRLYWYRQTLGQGPEFLTYFQNEAQLEKSRLLSDRFSAERPKGSFSTLEIQRTEQGDSAMYLCASSSATGAPEAFFGQGTRLTVV.